Listed here are 8 T cell receptor beta chains from one sample, sequenced in a study of cytomegalovirus exposure and HLA in healthy donors. In the PCR, 60 Vbeta and 13 Jbeta primers were used. Produced via immunoSEQ multiplex PCR; TCRdb's table is partial and in-frame only. The sample lists 160,000 or so clones; roughly 80% were seen once. The sequenced material came from PBMCs. The receptors were gathered from a man in his thirties or forties in good health and CMV-seronegative.

V and J are TRBV5-1 and TRBJ2-1; TRBD2 matches at 13 bases. Unmatched junction bases numbered 11, after V lost 1 base and J lost 4 bases. The CDR3 runs to 19 residues. Per germline, CDR1 SGHRS and CDR2 YFSETQ. DNA for the CDR3: TGCGCCAGCAGCTTGATTACTAGCGGGGGGGCAAAACCTTACAATGAGCAGTTCTTC. Translation gives CASSLITSGGAKPYNEQFF.

The chain is built from TRBV7-9 and TRBJ1-6, with D tentatively TRBD1 (5 bases). Trimming removed 4 bases at V and 14 bases at J, with 15 bases between. The germline V gene has CDR1 SEHNR and CDR2 FQNEAQ (reference sequence). This CDR3 is built from 13 residues. CDR3 loop: CASSSERQSSLHF. The CDR3 region has the DNA TGTGCCAGCAGCTCAGAAAGACAGTCGTCCCTCCACTTT.

This chain uses TRBV5-8 with TRBJ1-2; 7 bases are shared with TRBD1. Germline V gene lookup returns CDR1 SGHTS and CDR2 YDEGEE. This CDR3 spans 14 amino acids. Unmatched junction bases numbered 9, after V lost 2 bases and J lost 8 bases. The CDR3 is CASSLYYRGGGYTF. The CDR3 bases are TGTGCCAGCAGCTTATACTACAGGGGCGGGGGCTACACCTTC.

The rearrangement links TRBV27 to TRBJ1-2; possible D gene TRBD1, 5 bases. The CDR3 is made up of 18 amino acids. Per the germline V gene, CDR1 is MNHEY and CDR2 is SMNVEV (reference sequence). V was clipped by 3 bases and J by 3 bases, with 23 bases between them. The CDR3 reads CASSLVLPQGSLDYGYTF. CDR3 coding DNA: TGTGCCAGCAGTTTGGTCCTCCCCCAGGGCTCTCTAGACTATGGCTACACCTTC.

The chain's CDR3 is CASSLALGVYNEQFF. The CDR3, as DNA: TGCGCCAGCAGCTTGGCCCTAGGGGTTTACAATGAGCAGTTCTTC. The chain uses TRBV5-1 and TRBJ2-1; tentative D call: TRBD1 (5 bases). The CDR3 runs 15 residues. Germline CDR1 and CDR2: SGHRS and YFSETQ. Trimming shortened V by 0 bases and J by 4 bases, and 11 bases separated the two germline ends.

The rearrangement links TRBV5-1 to TRBJ1-1; D not certain. CDR1 SGHRS and CDR2 YFSETQ come from the germline V gene. Trimming took off 3 bases at V and 4 bases at J, with 10 bases between the two ends. The CDR3 runs to 13 residues. The CDR3 sequence: CASSSREGTEAFF. The CDR3 nucleotides are TGCGCCAGCAGCTCCCGTGAGGGCACTGAAGCTTTCTTT.

The gene calls are TRBV18 and TRBJ1-5; TRBD1 aligns across 9 bases. The CDR3 covers 18 residues. Germline CDR1 is KGHSH and CDR2 is LQKENI. The junction had 12 bases not matched to a gene; V was cut back by 6 bases and J by 0 bases. CDR3 amino acids: CASSQTGGPNYSNQPQHF. For the CDR3, the DNA is TGTGCCAGCTCCCAAACAGGGGGCCCAAACTATAGCAATCAGCCCCAGCATTTT.

This clone was found a few times. The V and J genes are TRBV5-4 and TRBJ2-4; the D gene is possibly TRBD2 (5 bases). Trimming pared 0 bases from V and 2 bases from J, leaving 6 bases between. This CDR3 spans 14 amino acids. The germline V gene has CDR1 SGHNT and CDR2 YYREEE (reference sequence). The CDR3 loop reads CASSLGGTKNIQYF. DNA for the CDR3: TGTGCCAGCAGCTTGGGAGGGACCAAAAACATTCAGTACTTC.